This is a list of T cell receptor beta chains from one sample in a study of blood T cell repertoires in COVID-19. Repertoires were generated with immunoSEQ multiplex PCR, while TCRdb's copy carries only in-frame clones and drops some. This sample has 140,000 to 150,000 clones, with 75% to 90% found just once. Sequencing was carried out using peripheral blood. These receptors all stem from a man aged 18 to 29 with COVID-19, enrolled during active disease. CDR3s leave out the opening cysteine and the closing phenylalanine or tryptophan. The order of the fields is V gene, J gene, CDR3 protein.

V gene: TRBV7-8; J gene: TRBJ2-3; CDR3 protein: ASSRGGLADTDTQY
V gene: TRBV28; J gene: TRBJ2-2; CDR3 protein: ASIPSGRALTGELF
V gene: TRBV15; J gene: TRBJ2-7; CDR3 protein: ATSGGAREQY
V gene: TRBV19; J gene: TRBJ2-7; CDR3 protein: ASSITAGVEQY
V gene: TRBV7-8; J gene: TRBJ1-4; CDR3 protein: ASSLEATTNEKLL
V gene: TRBV15; J gene: TRBJ1-2; CDR3 protein: ATSRGLLYGYT
V gene: TRBV9; J gene: TRBJ2-7; CDR3 protein: ASSVGIGLAGRGYEQY
V gene: TRBV4-1; J gene: TRBJ1-1; CDR3 protein: ASSQTVMNTEAF
V gene: TRBV19; J gene: TRBJ2-7; CDR3 protein: ASSIVGLAEEEQY
V gene: TRBV16; J gene: TRBJ2-1; CDR3 protein: ASSRTGGSLTGEQF
V gene: TRBV21-1; J gene: TRBJ2-1; CDR3 protein: ASSKAHGGASYNEQF
V gene: TRBV2; J gene: TRBJ2-3; CDR3 protein: ASSAGETSGDTQY
V gene: TRBV30; J gene: TRBJ2-7; CDR3 protein: AWTPMDRDYEQY
V gene: TRBV20-1; J gene: TRBJ2-1; CDR3 protein: SARDWRDQF
V gene: TRBV2; J gene: TRBJ1-5; CDR3 protein: ASRYGTGGSQPQH
V gene: TRBV7-3; J gene: TRBJ2-1; CDR3 protein: ASSLAPGTGFNEQF
V gene: TRBV28; J gene: TRBJ2-1; CDR3 protein: ASRWREFNEQF
V gene: TRBV28; J gene: TRBJ2-3; CDR3 protein: ASRRTSGNTDTQY
V gene: TRBV15; J gene: TRBJ2-7; CDR3 protein: ATSRATFQGAYEQY
V gene: TRBV10-1; J gene: TRBJ2-2; CDR3 protein: ASSDARRGGTGELF
V gene: TRBV28; J gene: TRBJ2-3; CDR3 protein: ASRRYLTGNHTQY
V gene: TRBV2; J gene: TRBJ1-5; CDR3 protein: ASSEARGSQPQH
V gene: TRBV11-3; J gene: TRBJ2-2; CDR3 protein: ASSPGLAPNTGELF
V gene: TRBV4-2; J gene: TRBJ2-3; CDR3 protein: ASSLLDWTSHKVQSTDTQY
V gene: TRBV7-8; J gene: TRBJ1-2; CDR3 protein: ASTSRPGQGLRGGYT
V gene: TRBV2; J gene: TRBJ2-3; CDR3 protein: ASSGMTSGSTDTQY
V gene: TRBV2; J gene: TRBJ1-1; CDR3 protein: ASSAGGVRTEAF
V gene: TRBV3-1/TRBV3-2; J gene: TRBJ2-7; CDR3 protein: ASSQERYGLYYEQY
V gene: TRBV29-1; J gene: TRBJ2-7; CDR3 protein: SVVLGTDTYEQY
V gene: TRBV9; J gene: TRBJ2-3; CDR3 protein: ASSLTSGRTDTQY
V gene: TRBV5-3; J gene: TRBJ1-1; CDR3 protein: ARSHPGTPNTEAF
V gene: TRBV24-1; J gene: TRBJ2-1; CDR3 protein: ATRKPGQGGYNEQF
V gene: TRBV7-2; J gene: TRBJ2-7; CDR3 protein: ASSLASGAYFSYEQY
V gene: TRBV5-8; J gene: TRBJ1-1; CDR3 protein: ASSPTGKGEAF
V gene: TRBV6-2/TRBV6-3; J gene: TRBJ2-3; CDR3 protein: ASSYSDSGTDTQY
V gene: TRBV18; J gene: TRBJ2-7; CDR3 protein: ASSQAGQSYEQY
V gene: TRBV7-6; J gene: TRBJ2-1; CDR3 protein: ASSSNRLAGVGEQF
V gene: TRBV28; J gene: TRBJ2-3; CDR3 protein: ASSLLAGGPTDTQY
V gene: TRBV28; J gene: TRBJ2-7; CDR3 protein: ASVSPSGVPGEQY
V gene: TRBV9; J gene: TRBJ2-3; CDR3 protein: ASSNPTSGRLTDTQY
V gene: TRBV7-9; J gene: TRBJ2-3; CDR3 protein: ASSLPETGGITDTQY
V gene: TRBV9; J gene: TRBJ2-1; CDR3 protein: ASSTTSGDYNEQF
V gene: TRBV18; J gene: TRBJ1-2; CDR3 protein: ASSPRAGENGYT
V gene: TRBV5-8; J gene: TRBJ2-7; CDR3 protein: ASSLVRAPGGEQY
V gene: TRBV11-2; J gene: TRBJ1-2; CDR3 protein: ASSLSDRGNYGYT
V gene: TRBV10-3; J gene: TRBJ2-7; CDR3 protein: ATSRQGGEEQY
V gene: TRBV20-1; J gene: TRBJ1-5; CDR3 protein: SASTPSRSQPQH
V gene: TRBV5-1; J gene: TRBJ1-6; CDR3 protein: ASSPTGRVSPLH
V gene: TRBV4-3; J gene: TRBJ2-1; CDR3 protein: ASSQSVHEQF
V gene: TRBV5-1; J gene: TRBJ2-6; CDR3 protein: ASSLPINSGANVLT
V gene: TRBV11-3; J gene: TRBJ2-1; CDR3 protein: ASSRSPLAGGPRDEQF
V gene: TRBV11-1; J gene: TRBJ2-5; CDR3 protein: ASRSGRGGRETQY
V gene: TRBV7-9; J gene: TRBJ2-3; CDR3 protein: ASSLSNPGVILDTQY
V gene: TRBV28; J gene: TRBJ2-1; CDR3 protein: ASSPGTVSREQF
V gene: TRBV23-1; J gene: TRBJ1-2; CDR3 protein: ASSPITAFGYT
V gene: TRBV4-1; J gene: TRBJ2-1; CDR3 protein: ASSQGGAAGGRGNEQF
V gene: TRBV24-1; J gene: TRBJ2-3; CDR3 protein: ATRRGIGGRVDTQY
V gene: TRBV4-3; J gene: TRBJ2-1; CDR3 protein: ASSRRREGYNEQF
V gene: TRBV6-5; J gene: TRBJ2-7; CDR3 protein: ASSVGQGFSYEQY